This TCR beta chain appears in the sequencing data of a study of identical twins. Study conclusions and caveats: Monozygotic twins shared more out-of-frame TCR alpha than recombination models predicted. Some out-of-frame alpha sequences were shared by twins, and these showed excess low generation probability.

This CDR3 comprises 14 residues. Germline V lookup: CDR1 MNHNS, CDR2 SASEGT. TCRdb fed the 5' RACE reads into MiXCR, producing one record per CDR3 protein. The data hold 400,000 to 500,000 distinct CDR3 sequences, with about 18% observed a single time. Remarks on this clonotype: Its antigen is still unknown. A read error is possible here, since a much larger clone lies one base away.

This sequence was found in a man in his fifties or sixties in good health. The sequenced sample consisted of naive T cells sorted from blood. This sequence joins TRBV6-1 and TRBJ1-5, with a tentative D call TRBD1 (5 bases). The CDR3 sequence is CPSSDQGRNQPQHF. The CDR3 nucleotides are TGTCCCAGCAGTGACCAGGGTCGCAATCAGCCCCAGCATTTT.